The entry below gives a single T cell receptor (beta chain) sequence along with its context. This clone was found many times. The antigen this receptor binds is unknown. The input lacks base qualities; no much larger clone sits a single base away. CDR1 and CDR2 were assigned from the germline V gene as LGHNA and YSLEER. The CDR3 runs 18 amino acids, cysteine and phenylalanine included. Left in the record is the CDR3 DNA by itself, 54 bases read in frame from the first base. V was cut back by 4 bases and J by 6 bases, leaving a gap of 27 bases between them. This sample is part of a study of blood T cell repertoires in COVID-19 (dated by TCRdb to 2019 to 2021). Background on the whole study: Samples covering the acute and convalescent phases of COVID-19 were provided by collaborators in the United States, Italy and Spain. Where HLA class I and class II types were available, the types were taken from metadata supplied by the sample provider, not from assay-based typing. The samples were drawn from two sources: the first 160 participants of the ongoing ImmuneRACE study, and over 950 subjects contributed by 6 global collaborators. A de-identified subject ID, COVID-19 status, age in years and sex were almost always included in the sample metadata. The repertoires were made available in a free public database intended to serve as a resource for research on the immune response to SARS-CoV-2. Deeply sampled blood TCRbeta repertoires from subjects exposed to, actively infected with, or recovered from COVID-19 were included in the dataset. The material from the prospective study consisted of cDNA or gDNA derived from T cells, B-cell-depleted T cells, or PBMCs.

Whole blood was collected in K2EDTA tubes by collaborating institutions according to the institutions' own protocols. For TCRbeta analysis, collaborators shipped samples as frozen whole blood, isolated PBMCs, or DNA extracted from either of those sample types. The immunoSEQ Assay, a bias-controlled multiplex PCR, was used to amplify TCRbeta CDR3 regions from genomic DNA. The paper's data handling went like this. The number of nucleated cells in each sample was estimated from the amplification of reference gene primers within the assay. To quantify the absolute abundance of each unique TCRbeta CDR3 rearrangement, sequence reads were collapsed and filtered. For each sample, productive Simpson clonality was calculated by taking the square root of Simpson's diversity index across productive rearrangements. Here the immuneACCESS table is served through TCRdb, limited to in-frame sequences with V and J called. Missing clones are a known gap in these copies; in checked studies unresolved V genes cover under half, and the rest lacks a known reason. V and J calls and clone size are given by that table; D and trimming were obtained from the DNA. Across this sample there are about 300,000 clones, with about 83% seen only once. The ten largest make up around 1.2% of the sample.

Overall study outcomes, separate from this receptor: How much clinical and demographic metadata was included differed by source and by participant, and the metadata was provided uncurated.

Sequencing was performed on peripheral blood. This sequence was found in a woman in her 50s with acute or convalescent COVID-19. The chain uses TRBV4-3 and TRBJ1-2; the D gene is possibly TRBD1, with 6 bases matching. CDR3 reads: CASSPDNWGLKIRDGYTF. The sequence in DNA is TGCGCCAGCAGCCCCGATAATTGGGGGCTGAAAATTAGGGATGGCTACACCTTC.